This section outlines one T cell receptor beta chain sequence together with its context. Original data processing: Amplifying reference gene primers gave estimates of nucleated cell counts. Only in-frame clones appear in the TCRdb table, and some are missing; sequencing was by immunoSEQ multiplex PCR. V and J calls plus clone size are reproduced from that table; the DNA served to infer D and trimming. Of roughly 180,000 clones detected, roughly 90% appear once; the ten largest clones hold under 25%. The source of the sample is a study of blood T cell repertoires in COVID-19. Background on the study: Sites across the United States, Italy and Spain contributed samples from acute and convalescent COVID-19.

The germline CDR1 and CDR2 sequences are KGHSH and LQKENI. The CDR3 contains 15 residues. The ends were cut back, 3 bases at V and 3 bases at J, with 14 bases in the middle. The sample comprised peripheral blood. The receptor was isolated from an older man with active or convalescent COVID-19. The chain has TRBV18 and TRBJ1-1; perhaps TRBD1 as D (5 bases). In DNA form, the CDR3 reads TGTGCCAGCTCACCCTCGGGTCAGGGCTACACTGAAGCTTTCTTT. Translation: CASSPSGQGYTEAFF.